This T cell receptor (beta chain) comes out of a study of identical twins. In every case, the donor was a healthy Caucasian. The germline V and J ends were trimmed by 7 bases and 2 bases, with 21 bases remaining between them. The CDR3 covers 18 residues. Germline V gene data show CDR1 as MNHEY and CDR2 as SMNVEV (reference sequence). As for this clonotype: Its matching antigen is unknown.

Via MiXCR, TCRdb re-called the 5' RACE reads, giving one row per CDR3 protein. The top ten clones hold around 1.6% of a sample with hundreds of thousands of distinct CDR3 sequences, around 7.4% of them seen once. Broader study findings: Invariant MAIT and iNKT cells could partly confound zero-insertion analyses.

These data were likewise used in another study, on yellow fever vaccine responses in identical twins.

The sample taken for sequencing was PBMCs. The receptor comes from a woman aged 18 to 35 in good health. This chain connects TRBV27 to TRBJ2-6; no clear D gene. The CDR3 region is CASTPHWADPPGANVLTF. The CDR3 DNA is TGTGCCAGCACCCCTCATTGGGCAGATCCACCTGGGGCCAACGTCCTGACTTTC.